Below are 12 T cell receptor beta chains sequenced from a single sample in a study of OX40 agonist ivuxolimab in advanced cancers. Libraries were prepared by immunoSEQ multiplex PCR; TCRdb keeps only in-frame clonotypes and omits some of them. The profile shows about 100,000 clones, about nine tenths of them singletons. The material sequenced was CD4+ or CD8+ T cells sorted from blood, taken in a trial of the OX40 agonist ivuxolimab. These TCRs come from an adult with an advanced solid tumor such as melanoma, head and neck, liver or kidney cancer.

Here the CDR3 DNA reads TGTGCCAGCAGTTTCGGAGGGAACTATGGCTACACCTTC. Amino acids: CASSFGGNYGYTF. The rearrangement joins TRBV27 to TRBJ1-2; no clear D. V was trimmed by 3 bases and J by 2 bases, leaving 7 bases between them. This CDR3 has 13 residues. CDR1 is MNHEY and CDR2 is SMNVEV in the germline V gene (reference sequence).

V usage is TRBV9 and J usage is TRBJ2-7, with D perhaps being TRBD1 or TRBD2 (6 bases each). The V gene lost 0 bases and the J gene lost 2 bases, with 15 bases spanning the gap. The CDR3 totals 16 residues. Looked up from germline, CDR1 is SGDLS and CDR2 is YYNGEE. The CDR3 DNA is TGTGCCAGCAGCGTAGATGAATCGGGGGCGACCTACGAGCAGTACTTC. Its protein is CASSVDESGATYEQYF.

The rearrangement uses TRBV6-1 and TRBJ2-1; D uncertain. Germline V gene lookup returns CDR1 MNHNS and CDR2 SASEGT. Trimming shortened V by 1 base and J by 7 bases, and 11 bases separated the two germline ends. CDR3 length: 14 amino acids. The CDR3, as DNA: TGTGCCAGCAGTGAAGACTATCCTTCAAATGAGCAGTTCTTC. Protein sequence: CASSEDYPSNEQFF.

The chain has TRBV7-9 and TRBJ1-1, with 7 bases lining up with TRBD1. This CDR3 has 14 amino acids. V gave up 2 bases and J gave up 1 base; unmatched junction bases: 1. Germline V gene lookup returns CDR1 SEHNR and CDR2 FQNEAQ (reference sequence). CDR3 in DNA: TGTGCCAGCAGCTTATACAGGGGGAACACTGAAGCTTTCTTT. It specifies CASSLYRGNTEAFF.

The chain is built from TRBV7-6 and TRBJ2-7; tentatively, D is TRBD2 (6 bases). This CDR3 is 14 amino acids long. V gave up 2 bases and J gave up 4 bases, with 12 bases separating them. Germline values: CDR1 SGHVS, CDR2 FNYEAQ. The CDR3 loop reads CASSLRRDHYEQYF. The CDR3 region has the DNA TGTGCCAGCAGCTTACGGCGGGACCATTACGAGCAGTACTTC. The entire variable domain, with the rest obtained from reference TRBV7-6 and TRBJ2-7, is as follows: GAGVSQSPRYKVTKRGQDVALRCDPISGHVSLYWYRQALGQGPEFLTYFNYEAQQDKSGLPNDRFSAERPEGSISTLTIQRTEQRDSAMYRCASSLRRDHYEQYFGPGTRLTVT.

The rearrangement joins TRBV6-1 to TRBJ2-5; TRBD2 aligns across 11 bases. CDR1 and CDR2 (germline): MNHNS, SASEGT. V dropped 6 bases and J dropped 4; count of bases not matched to a gene: 7. This CDR3 has 15 amino acids. The CDR3 sequence: CASRKLAGVAETQYF. The CDR3 region has the DNA TGTGCCAGCAGGAAACTAGCGGGGGTTGCAGAGACCCAGTACTTC.

The chain couples TRBV29-1 to TRBJ2-7; 14 nucleotides align to TRBD2. J was trimmed by 2 bases and V by 4 bases; bases with no gene match: 7. CDR1 is SQVTM and CDR2 is ANQGSEA in the germline V gene. The length of the CDR3 is 16 residues. CDR3 DNA sequence: TGCAGCGTTGCCGGGACTAGCGGGAGTGTAGCCTACGAGCAGTACTTC. Amino acid sequence: CSVAGTSGSVAYEQYF.

V usage is TRBV28 and J usage is TRBJ1-2; 7 nucleotides agree with TRBD1. Germline-derived CDR1 and CDR2 are MDHEN and SYDVKM. V was pared by 2 bases and J by 1 base, with 4 bases of the junction left unmatched. This CDR3 spans 15 amino acids. Here the CDR3 reads CASSLPQGVNYGYTF. CDR3 coding DNA: TGTGCCAGCAGTTTACCCCAGGGGGTTAACTATGGCTACACCTTC.

The chain carries TRBV10-1 and TRBJ2-1; possibly TRBD1 for D (8 bases). Trimming took off 0 bases at V and 15 bases at J, with 24 bases between the two ends. The CDR3 extends over 16 amino acids. Per the germline V gene, CDR1 is WNHNN and CDR2 is SYGVQD (reference sequence). The CDR3 DNA sequence: TGCGCCAGCAGTGAGTCGGGGGGGACAGGTGGATTTGCTCCGTTCTTC. This translates into CASSESGGTGGFAPFF.

This rearrangement joins TRBV6-1 to TRBJ1-1; tentatively, D is TRBD1 (5 bases). The V gene's germline CDR1 is MNHNS and CDR2 SASEGT. This CDR3 is built from 14 residues. V lost 6 bases and J 0 bases, leaving 11 bases between the germline ends. In nucleotides, the CDR3 is TGTGCCAGCAGCGGGGGGTTTTTGAACACTGAAGCTTTCTTT. Encoded protein: CASSGGFLNTEAFF.

V usage is TRBV29-1 and J usage is TRBJ1-1; D is ambiguous. V lost 7 bases to trimming and J lost 0 bases, with 3 bases between them. The CDR3 totals 10 residues. Germline V gives CDR1 SQVTM, CDR2 ANQGSEA. The CDR3 DNA sequence: TGCAGCGCTATGAACACTGAAGCTTTCTTT. Protein product: CSAMNTEAFF.

The chain links TRBV18 to TRBJ1-2; no clear D. This CDR3 contains 15 residues. CDR1 is KGHSH, CDR2 LQKENI, per germline. Trimming stripped 2 bases from V and 3 bases from J, with 13 bases between. The DNA for the CDR3 is TGTGCCAGCTCACCAATCCAGGAAAGTCACTATGGCTACACCTTC. Amino acids: CASSPIQESHYGYTF.